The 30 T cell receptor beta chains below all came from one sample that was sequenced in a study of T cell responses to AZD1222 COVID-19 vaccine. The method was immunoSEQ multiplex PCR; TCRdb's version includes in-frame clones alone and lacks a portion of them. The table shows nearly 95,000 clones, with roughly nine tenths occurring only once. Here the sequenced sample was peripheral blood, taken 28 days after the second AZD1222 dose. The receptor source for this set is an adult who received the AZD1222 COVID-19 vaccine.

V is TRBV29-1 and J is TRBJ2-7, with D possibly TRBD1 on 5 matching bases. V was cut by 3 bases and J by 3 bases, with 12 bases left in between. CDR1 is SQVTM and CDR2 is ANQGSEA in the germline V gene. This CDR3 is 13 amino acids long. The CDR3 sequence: CSVDAQGGYEQYF. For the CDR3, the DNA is TGCAGCGTTGATGCCCAGGGCGGCTACGAGCAGTACTTC.

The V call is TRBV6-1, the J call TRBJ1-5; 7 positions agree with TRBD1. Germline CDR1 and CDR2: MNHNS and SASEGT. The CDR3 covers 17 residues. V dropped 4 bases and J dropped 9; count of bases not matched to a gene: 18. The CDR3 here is CASSGPLGQLVIGPQHF. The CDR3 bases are TGTGCCAGCAGTGGACCCTTGGGACAGCTAGTAATTGGGCCCCAGCATTTT.

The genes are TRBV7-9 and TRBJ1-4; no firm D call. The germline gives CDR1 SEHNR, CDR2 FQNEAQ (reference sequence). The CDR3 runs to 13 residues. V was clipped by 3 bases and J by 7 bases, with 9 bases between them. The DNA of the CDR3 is TGTGCCAGCAGCTTCAGGACTTTTGAAAAACTGTTTTTT. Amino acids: CASSFRTFEKLFF.

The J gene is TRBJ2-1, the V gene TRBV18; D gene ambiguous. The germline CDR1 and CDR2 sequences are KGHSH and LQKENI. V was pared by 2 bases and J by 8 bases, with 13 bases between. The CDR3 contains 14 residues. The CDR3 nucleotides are TGTGCCAGCTCACCAGAGGCGAGTGGCGATGAGCAGTTCTTC. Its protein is CASSPEASGDEQFF. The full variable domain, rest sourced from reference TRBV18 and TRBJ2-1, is NAGVMQNPRHLVRRRGQEARLRCSPMKGHSHVYWYRQLPEEGLKFMVYLQKENIIDESGMPKERFSAEFPKEGPSILRIQQVVRGDSAAYFCASSPEASGDEQFFGPGTRLTVL.

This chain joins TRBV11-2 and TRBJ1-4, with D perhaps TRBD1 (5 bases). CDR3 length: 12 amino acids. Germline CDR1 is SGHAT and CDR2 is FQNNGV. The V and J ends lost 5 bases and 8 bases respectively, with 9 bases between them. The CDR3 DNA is TGTGCCAGCAGCGTACGACAGGAAAAACTGTTTTTT. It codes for CASSVRQEKLFF.

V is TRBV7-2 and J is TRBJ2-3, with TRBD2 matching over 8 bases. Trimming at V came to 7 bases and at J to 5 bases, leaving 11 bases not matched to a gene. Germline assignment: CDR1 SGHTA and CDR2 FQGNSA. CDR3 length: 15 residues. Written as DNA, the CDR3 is TGTGCCAGCACTCCCGGGAGGGGGGCGGTAGATACGCAGTATTTT. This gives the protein CASTPGRGAVDTQYF.

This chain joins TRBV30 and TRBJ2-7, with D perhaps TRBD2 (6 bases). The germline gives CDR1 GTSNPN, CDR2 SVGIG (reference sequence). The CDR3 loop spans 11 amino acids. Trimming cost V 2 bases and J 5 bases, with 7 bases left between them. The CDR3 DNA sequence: TGTGCCTGGAGTCCGGGGGACGAGCAGTACTTC. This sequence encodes CAWSPGDEQYF.

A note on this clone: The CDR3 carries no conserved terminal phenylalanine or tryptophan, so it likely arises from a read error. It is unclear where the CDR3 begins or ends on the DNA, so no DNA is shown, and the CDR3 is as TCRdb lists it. The CDR3 is CASGSGGTPS. The chain links TRBV6-9 to TRBJ2-7; TRBD2, as called in the table, went unchecked against the DNA. The CDR3 contains 10 residues when both ends are counted. Per the germline V gene, CDR1 is MNHGY and CDR2 is SVAAGI.

The CDR3 loop is CASSLAQPNTGELFF. The CDR3 DNA reads TGCGCCAGCAGCTTGGCCCAACCGAACACCGGGGAGCTGTTTTTT. The chain combines TRBV5-1 with TRBJ2-2, with D hard to call. Germline assignment: CDR1 SGHRS and CDR2 YFSETQ. CDR3 length: 15 amino acids. V lost 0 bases to trimming and J lost 0 bases, with 6 bases between them.

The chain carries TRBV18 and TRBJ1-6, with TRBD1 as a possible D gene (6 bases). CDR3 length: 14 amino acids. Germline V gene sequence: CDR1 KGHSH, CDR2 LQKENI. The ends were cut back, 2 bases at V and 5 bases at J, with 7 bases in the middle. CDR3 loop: CASSPRTDNSPLHF. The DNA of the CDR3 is TGTGCCAGCTCACCAAGGACAGATAATTCACCCCTCCACTTT.

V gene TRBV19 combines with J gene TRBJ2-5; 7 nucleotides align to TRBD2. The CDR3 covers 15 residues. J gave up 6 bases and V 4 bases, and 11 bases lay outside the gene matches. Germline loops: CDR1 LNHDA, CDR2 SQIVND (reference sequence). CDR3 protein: CASSTGTTPLQTQYF. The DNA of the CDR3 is TGTGCCAGTAGTACAGGGACTACTCCCCTTCAGACCCAGTACTTC.

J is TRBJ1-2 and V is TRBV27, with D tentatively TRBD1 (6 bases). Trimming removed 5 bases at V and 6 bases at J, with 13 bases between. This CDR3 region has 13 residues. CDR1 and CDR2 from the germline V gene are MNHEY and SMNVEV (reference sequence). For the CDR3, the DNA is TGTGCCAGCAGTCCTTCCGGGACAAATGGCTACACCTTC. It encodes CASSPSGTNGYTF.

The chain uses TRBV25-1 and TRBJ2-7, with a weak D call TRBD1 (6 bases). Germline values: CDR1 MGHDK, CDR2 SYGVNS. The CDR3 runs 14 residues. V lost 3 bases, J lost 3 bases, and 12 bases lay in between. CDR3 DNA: TGTGCCAGCAGTGACCCCAGGGACATCTACGAGCAGTACTTC. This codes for CASSDPRDIYEQYF.

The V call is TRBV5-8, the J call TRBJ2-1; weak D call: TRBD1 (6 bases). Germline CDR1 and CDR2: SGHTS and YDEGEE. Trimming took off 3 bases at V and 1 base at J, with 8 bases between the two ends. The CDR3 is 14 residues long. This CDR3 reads CASSSRGSYNEQFF. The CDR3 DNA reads TGTGCCAGCAGCTCAAGGGGGTCCTACAATGAGCAGTTCTTC.

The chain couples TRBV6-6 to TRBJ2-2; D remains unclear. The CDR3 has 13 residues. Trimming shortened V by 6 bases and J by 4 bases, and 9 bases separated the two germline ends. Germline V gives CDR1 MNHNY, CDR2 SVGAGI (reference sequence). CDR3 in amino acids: CASRTPITGELFF. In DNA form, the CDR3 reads TGTGCCAGCAGGACTCCTATCACCGGGGAGCTGTTTTTT.

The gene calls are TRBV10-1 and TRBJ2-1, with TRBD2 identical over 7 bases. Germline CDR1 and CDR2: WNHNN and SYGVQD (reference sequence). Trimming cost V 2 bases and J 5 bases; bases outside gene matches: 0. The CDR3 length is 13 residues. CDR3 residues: CASSEGLDNEQFF. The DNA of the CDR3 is TGCGCCAGCAGTGAGGGACTAGACAATGAGCAGTTCTTC.

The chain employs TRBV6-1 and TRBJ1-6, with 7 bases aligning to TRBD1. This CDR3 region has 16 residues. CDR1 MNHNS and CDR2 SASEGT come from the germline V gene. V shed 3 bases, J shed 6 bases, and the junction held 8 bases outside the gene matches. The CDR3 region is CASSDLGQTSNSPLHF. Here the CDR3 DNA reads TGTGCCAGCAGTGATTTGGGACAGACTTCTAATTCACCCCTCCACTTT.

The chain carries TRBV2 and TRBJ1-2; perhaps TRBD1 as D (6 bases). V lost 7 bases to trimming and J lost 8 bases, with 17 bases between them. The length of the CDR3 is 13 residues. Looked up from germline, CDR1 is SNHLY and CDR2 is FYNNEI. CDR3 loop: CASTPKQGEGYTF. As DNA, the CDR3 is TGTGCCAGCACCCCGAAACAGGGAGAAGGCTACACCTTC.

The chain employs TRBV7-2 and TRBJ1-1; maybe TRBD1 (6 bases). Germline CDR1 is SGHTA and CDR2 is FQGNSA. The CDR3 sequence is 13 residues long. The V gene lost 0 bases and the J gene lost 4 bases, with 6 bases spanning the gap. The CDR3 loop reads CASSLATGTEAFF. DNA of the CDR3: TGTGCCAGCAGCTTAGCGACAGGCACTGAAGCTTTCTTT.

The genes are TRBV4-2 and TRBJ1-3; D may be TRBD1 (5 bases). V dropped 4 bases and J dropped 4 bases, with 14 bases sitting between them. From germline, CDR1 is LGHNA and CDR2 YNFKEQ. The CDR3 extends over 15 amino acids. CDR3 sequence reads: CASSPGPFTGNTIYF. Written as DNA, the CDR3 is TGTGCCAGCAGCCCGGGACCCTTCACGGGAAACACCATATATTTT.

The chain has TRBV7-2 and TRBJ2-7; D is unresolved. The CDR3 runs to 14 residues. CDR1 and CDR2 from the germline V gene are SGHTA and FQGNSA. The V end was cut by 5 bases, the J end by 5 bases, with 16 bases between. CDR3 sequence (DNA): TGTGCCAGCAGCGTAGACCAGACCCGGAACGAGCAGTACTTC. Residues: CASSVDQTRNEQYF. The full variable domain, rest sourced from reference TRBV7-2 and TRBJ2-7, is GAGVSQSPSNKVTEKGKDVELRCDPISGHTALYWYRQSLGQGLEFLIYFQGNSAPDKSGLPSDRFSAERTGGSVSTLTIQRTQQEDSAVYLCASSVDQTRNEQYFGPGTRLTVT.

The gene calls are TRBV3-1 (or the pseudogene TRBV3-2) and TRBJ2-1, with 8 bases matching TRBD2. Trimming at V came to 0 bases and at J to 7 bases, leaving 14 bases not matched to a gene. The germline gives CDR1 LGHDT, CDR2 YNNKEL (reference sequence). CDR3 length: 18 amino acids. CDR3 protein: CASSQDYVGIAGRNEQFF. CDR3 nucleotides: TGTGCCAGCAGCCAAGATTACGTCGGGATAGCGGGAAGGAATGAGCAGTTCTTC.

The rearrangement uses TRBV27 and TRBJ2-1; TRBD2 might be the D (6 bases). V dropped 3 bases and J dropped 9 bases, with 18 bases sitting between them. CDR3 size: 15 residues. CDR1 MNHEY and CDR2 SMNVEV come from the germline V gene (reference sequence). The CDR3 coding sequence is TGTGCCAGCAGTTTGAGGGTACCATCCGGGGGTGAGCAGTTCTTC. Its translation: CASSLRVPSGGEQFF.

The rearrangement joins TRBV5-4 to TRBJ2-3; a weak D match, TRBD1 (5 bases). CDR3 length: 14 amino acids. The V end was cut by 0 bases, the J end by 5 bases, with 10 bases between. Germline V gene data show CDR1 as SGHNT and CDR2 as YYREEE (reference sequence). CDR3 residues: CASSLAMGRDTQYF. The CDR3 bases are TGTGCCAGCAGCTTGGCCATGGGGCGAGATACGCAGTATTTT.

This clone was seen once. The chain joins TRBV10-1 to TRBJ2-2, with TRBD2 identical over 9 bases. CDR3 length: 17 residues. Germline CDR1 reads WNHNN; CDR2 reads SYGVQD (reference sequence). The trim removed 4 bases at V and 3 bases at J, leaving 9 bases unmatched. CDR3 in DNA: TGCGCCAGCAGTGGACCCGTTAGCGGGAGCGACACCGGGGAGCTGTTTTTT. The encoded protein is CASSGPVSGSDTGELFF.

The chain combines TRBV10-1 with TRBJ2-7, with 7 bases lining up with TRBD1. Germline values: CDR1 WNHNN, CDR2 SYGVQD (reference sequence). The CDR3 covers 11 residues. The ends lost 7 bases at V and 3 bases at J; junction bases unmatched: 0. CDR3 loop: CASTGGYEQYF. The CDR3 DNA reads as TGCGCCAGCACAGGGGGCTACGAGCAGTACTTC.

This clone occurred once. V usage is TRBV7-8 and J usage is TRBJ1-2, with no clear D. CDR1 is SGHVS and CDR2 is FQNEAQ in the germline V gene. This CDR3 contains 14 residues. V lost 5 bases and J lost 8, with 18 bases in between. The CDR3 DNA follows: TGTGCCAGCAGCCCCGGTAGGGTTCTAAGCGGCTACACCTTC. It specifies CASSPGRVLSGYTF. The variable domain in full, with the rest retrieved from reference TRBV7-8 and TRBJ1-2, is GAGVSQSPRYKVAKRGQDVALRCDPISGHVSLFWYQQALGQGPEFLTYFQNEAQLDKSGLPSDRFFAERPEGSVSTLKIQRTQQEDSAVYLCASSPGRVLSGYTFGSGTRLTVV.

The CDR3 loop is CASSQDSRSGNTIYF. CDR3 DNA: TGCGCCAGCAGCCAAGATTCTCGCTCTGGAAACACCATATATTTT. This chain links TRBV4-3 with TRBJ1-3; no clear D. CDR1 and CDR2 from the germline V gene are LGHNA and YSLEER. Trimming cost V 0 bases and J 0 bases, with 6 bases left between them. CDR3 length equals 15 residues.

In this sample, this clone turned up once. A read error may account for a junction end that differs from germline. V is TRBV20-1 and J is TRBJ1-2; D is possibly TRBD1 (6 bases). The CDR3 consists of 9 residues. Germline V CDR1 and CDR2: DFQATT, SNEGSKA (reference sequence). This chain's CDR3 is CSAGGAGSF. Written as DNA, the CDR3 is TGCAGTGCGGGGGGCGCGGGTTCCTTC.

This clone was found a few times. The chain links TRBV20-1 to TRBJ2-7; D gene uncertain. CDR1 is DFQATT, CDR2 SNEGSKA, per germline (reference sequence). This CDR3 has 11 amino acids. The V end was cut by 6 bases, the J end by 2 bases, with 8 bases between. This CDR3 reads CSATLAYEQYF. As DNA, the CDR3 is TGCAGTGCCACGCTAGCCTACGAGCAGTACTTC.